Following are 3 T cell receptor beta chains from one sample sequenced in a study of CD8+CD57+ T cells in acquired aplastic anemia. Researchers used genomic DNA as the template to profile TCR beta VDJ and CDR3. Each CDR3 protein is one row after TCRdb ran MiXCR on the reads. Of approximately 200,000 distinct CDR3 sequences in the sample, under 70% were seen once. The sample consisted of sorted CD4+, CD8+, or CD8+CD57+ T cells (not recorded which) from PBMCs. The receptors were gathered from a human donor with severe aplastic anemia or a healthy control (not recorded which).

This clonotype was detected once. The chain has TRBV7-9 and TRBJ2-1; 7 bases align to TRBD2. The V segment lost 0 bases and the J segment 4 bases; nucleotides outside the gene matches: 3. From germline, CDR1 is SEHNR and CDR2 FQNEAQ (reference sequence). This CDR3 spans 15 amino acids. The CDR3: CASSLAASGYNEQFF. Here the CDR3 DNA reads TGTGCCAGCAGCTTAGCGGCTAGCGGTTACAATGAGCAGTTCTTC.

The V call is TRBV27, the J call TRBJ2-1; 7 positions match TRBD2. The CDR3 length is 14 residues. In germline, CDR1 is MNHEY, CDR2 SMNVEV (reference sequence). V lost 7 bases, J lost 5 bases, and 8 bases stayed unmatched. CDR3 in DNA: TGTGCCAGCAACTTAGCGGGCCCAAACAATGAGCAGTTCTTC. Protein product: CASNLAGPNNEQFF.

In this sample, this clonotype turned up once. The gene calls are TRBV12-3 or TRBV12-4 and TRBJ2-2; D is unresolved. This CDR3 has 16 residues. Between the trimmed V and J ends, which lost 6 bases and 5 bases, there was a span of 19 bases. CDR3 sequence (DNA): TGTGCCAGCAGCTTAACGAAAGGTAGCCGGACCGGGGAGCTGTTTTTT. This codes for CASSLTKGSRTGELFF.